The 32 T cell receptor beta chains in this list originate from one sample, sequenced in a study of response to subunit inactivated influenza vaccine. TCRdb used MiXCR to reprocess the RT-PCR reads, holding one entry per CDR3 protein. The table shows around 520,000 distinct CDR3 sequences, with about 25% occurring only once. Specimen: CD4+ T cells sorted from PBMCs, collected about 5 days after vaccination. The receptor set was obtained from a man aged 45-60 years who received an inactivated influenza vaccine.

This clonotype has only a few counts. This sequence joins TRBV10-3 and TRBJ2-3; 7 nucleotides agree with TRBD2. With V trimmed by 4 bases and J by 2 bases, 6 bases remained unmatched. CDR1 is ENHRY and CDR2 is SYGVKD in the germline V gene. The CDR3 loop spans 15 amino acids. CDR3 bases: TGTGCCATCAGTGGTTTGCGGGGGTTCACAGATACGCAGTATTTT. This encodes CAISGLRGFTDTQYF.

The chain uses TRBV5-6 and TRBJ2-2; D possibly corresponds to TRBD1 (5 bases). The CDR3 totals 16 residues. V was shortened by 3 bases and J by 2 bases, with 14 bases between the two germline ends. Germline CDR1 and CDR2: SGHDT and YYEEEE. The CDR3: CASSSRASGNTGELFF. CDR3 bases: TGTGCCAGCAGCTCCAGGGCTAGTGGAAACACCGGGGAGCTGTTTTTT.

The chain is built from TRBV5-1 and TRBJ2-3; D gene unclear. The V gene's germline CDR1 is SGHRS and CDR2 YFSETQ. This CDR3 is 15 amino acids long. Trimming shortened V by 0 bases and J by 3 bases, and 11 bases separated the two germline ends. The CDR3 nucleotides are TGCGCCAGCAGCTTGGCTACAGAGAGGACAGATACGCAGTATTTT. It yields the protein CASSLATERTDTQYF.

This clonotype showed up just a few times. The chain couples TRBV7-8 to TRBJ2-7; TRBD1 might be the D (5 bases). The CDR3 consists of 13 residues. CDR1 SGHVS and CDR2 FQNEAQ come from the germline V gene. V was clipped by 5 bases and J by 3 bases, with 11 bases between them. The CDR3 DNA reads TGTGCCAGCAGCATACGACAGATCTACGAGCAGTACTTC. It is translated as CASSIRQIYEQYF.

The chain carries TRBV7-9 and TRBJ2-1, with 7 nucleotides matching TRBD2. The CDR3 consists of 16 residues. CDR1 and CDR2 from the germline V gene are SEHNR and FQNEAQ (reference sequence). V dropped 7 bases and J dropped 0; count of bases not matched to a gene: 9. The CDR3 spells CASMGGTGSSYNEQFF. CDR3 DNA sequence: TGTGCCAGCATGGGGGGGACCGGCAGCTCCTACAATGAGCAGTTCTTC. The variable domain in full, with the rest retrieved from reference TRBV7-9 and TRBJ2-1, is DTGVSQNPRHKITKRGQNVTFRCDPISEHNRLYWYRQTLGQGPEFLTYFQNEAQLEKSRLLSDRFSAERPKGSFSTLEIQRTEQGDSAMYLCASMGGTGSSYNEQFFGPGTRLTVL.

The table lists this clonotype with a few counts. The chain uses TRBV5-1 and TRBJ1-5, with a possible D match to TRBD1 (5 bases). V gave up 2 bases and J gave up 2 bases, with 11 bases separating them. Germline V gene lookup returns CDR1 SGHRS and CDR2 YFSETQ. The CDR3 is made up of 15 amino acids. Here the CDR3 DNA reads TGCGCCAGCAGCTTTTCTGGGGGTGGCAATCAGCCCCAGCATTTT. This translates into CASSFSGGGNQPQHF. The full variable domain, in which reference TRBV5-1 and TRBJ1-5 provide the parts outside the CDR3, is KAGVTQTPRYLIKTRGQQVTLSCSPISGHRSVSWYQQTPGQGLQFLFEYFSETQRNKGNFPGRFSGRQFSNSRSEMNVSTLELGDSALYLCASSFSGGGNQPQHFGDGTRLSIL.

The J gene is TRBJ2-1, the V gene TRBV29-1; no firm D call. Germline values: CDR1 SQVTM, CDR2 ANQGSEA. This CDR3 is 11 amino acids long. The germline V and J ends were trimmed by 1 base and 11 bases, with 9 bases remaining between them. The CDR3: CSVEAGLKQFF. The CDR3, as DNA: TGCAGCGTTGAAGCAGGTTTAAAGCAGTTCTTC.

This clonotype was seen only a few times. V and J are TRBV20-1 and TRBJ1-5; D is unresolved. The CDR3 sequence is 13 residues long. Between the trimmed V and J ends, which lost 6 bases and 7 bases, there was a span of 16 bases. Germline values: CDR1 DFQATT, CDR2 SNEGSKA (reference sequence). The CDR3 nucleotides read TGCAGTGCCGCTGAAGGGCCTCGGCAGCCCCAGCATTTT. Translating it yields CSAAEGPRQPQHF.

This rearrangement joins TRBV4-2 to TRBJ1-5; D unresolved. The CDR3 contains 16 residues. The V gene lost 1 base and the J gene lost 0 bases, with 10 bases spanning the gap. The germline gives CDR1 LGHNA, CDR2 YNFKEQ. CDR3 in amino acids: CASSQGSAYSNQPQHF. CDR3 in DNA: TGTGCCAGCAGCCAAGGGTCGGCTTATAGCAATCAGCCCCAGCATTTT.

This rearrangement joins TRBV29-1 to TRBJ2-1; TRBD2 agrees at 7 bases. With V trimmed by 5 bases and J by 4 bases, 5 bases remained unmatched. CDR1 is SQVTM, CDR2 ANQGSEA, per germline. The CDR3 sequence is 13 residues long. The CDR3 loop is CSVRGRRYNEQFF. CDR3 DNA sequence: TGCAGCGTTCGCGGGAGAAGGTACAATGAGCAGTTCTTC.

The chain joins TRBV12-3 or TRBV12-4 to TRBJ1-2; perhaps TRBD1 as D (6 bases). The CDR3 length is 13 residues. Between the trimmed V and J ends, which lost 6 bases and 6 bases, there was a span of 14 bases. CDR3 amino acids: CASRPTGNHGYTF. The CDR3 DNA sequence: TGTGCCAGCAGACCTACAGGGAACCATGGCTACACCTTC.

The chain uses TRBV3-1 and TRBJ2-5; the D is unclear. Trimming took off 0 bases at V and 5 bases at J, with 13 bases between the two ends. This CDR3 contains 15 residues. The germline CDR1 and CDR2 sequences are LGHDT and YNNKEL (reference sequence). In DNA, the CDR3 is TGTGCCAGCAGCCAAGATAGTCTCCGTATGGAGACCCAGTACTTC. This gives the protein CASSQDSLRMETQYF.

The DNA for the CDR3 is TGTGCCAGCAGTCGGGACACGGGGTTTGAAGCTTTCTTT. This translates into CASSRDTGFEAFF. The J gene is TRBJ1-1, the V gene TRBV12-3 or TRBV12-4, with D possibly being TRBD1 (6 bases). This CDR3 region has 13 residues. V was trimmed by 5 bases and J by 7 bases, leaving 14 bases between them.

V gene TRBV4-1 combines with J gene TRBJ2-1; 11 positions match TRBD2. Per germline, CDR1 MGHRA and CDR2 YSYEKL. The CDR3 has 18 residues. The V and J ends lost 4 bases and 7 bases, in that order; junction bases with no gene match: 15. CDR3 loop: CASSRLLAASGGSNEQFF. CDR3 coding DNA: TGCGCCAGCAGCCGACTACTCGCGGCTAGCGGGGGGTCAAATGAGCAGTTCTTC.

The CDR3 spells CAISTDRNQPQHF. CDR3 DNA sequence: TGTGCCATCAGTACGGACAGAAATCAGCCCCAGCATTTT. The chain couples TRBV10-3 to TRBJ1-5, with D maybe TRBD1 (6 bases). V gave up 5 bases and J gave up 4 bases, with 9 bases separating them. Germline assignment: CDR1 ENHRY and CDR2 SYGVKD. The CDR3 is made up of 13 amino acids.

This clonotype turned up a few times. The chain is built from TRBV20-1 and TRBJ2-3, with D hard to call. This CDR3 has 13 residues. The germline V gene has CDR1 DFQATT and CDR2 SNEGSKA (reference sequence). With 4 bases removed from V and 6 bases from J, the gap between germline ends came to 14 bases. CDR3 DNA sequence: TGCAGTGCTATTAGCCGAGATAGGGATACGCAGTATTTT. It translates to CSAISRDRDTQYF.

This clonotype was seen a few times. The chain uses TRBV28 and TRBJ2-4; D not resolved. There are 16 residues in the CDR3. Per the germline V gene, CDR1 is MDHEN and CDR2 is SYDVKM. The germline V and J ends were trimmed by 1 base and 0 bases, with 10 bases remaining between them. For the CDR3, the DNA is TGTGCCAGCAGTTTATCCATGTTAGTAGCCAAAAACATTCAGTACTTC. This gives the protein CASSLSMLVAKNIQYF.

The J gene is TRBJ2-5, the V gene TRBV24-1, with TRBD2 matching 13 bases. Looked up from germline, CDR1 is KGHDR and CDR2 is SFDVKD. The V gene end was trimmed by 3 bases and the J gene end by 1 base; junction bases not matched to a gene: 4. The CDR3 runs to 17 residues. CDR3 protein: CATSDLGLAGFQETQYF. CDR3 in DNA: TGTGCCACCAGTGATCTGGGACTAGCGGGATTCCAAGAGACCCAGTACTTC.

The CDR3 DNA sequence: TGTGCCATCAGTACCGGGACAGGGGGCGCAATGGTTGGCTACACCTTC. Translating gives CAISTGTGGAMVGYTF. V gene TRBV10-3 combines with J gene TRBJ1-2, with TRBD1 matching over 12 bases. Germline values: CDR1 ENHRY, CDR2 SYGVKD. V trimming: 5 bases; J trimming: 7 bases; junction bases outside the gene matches: 11. This CDR3 is 16 amino acids long.

The chain links TRBV6-1 to TRBJ1-6; 9 bases match TRBD1. Germline CDR1 is MNHNS and CDR2 is SASEGT. The length of the CDR3 is 15 residues. With 7 bases clipped from V and 7 bases from J, the junction kept 8 bases outside the gene matches. CDR3 sequence: CASTRGTGTNSPLHF. CDR3 DNA: TGTGCCAGCACCCGTGGGACAGGGACCAATTCACCCCTCCACTTT.

The J gene is TRBJ2-2, the V gene TRBV28; possibly TRBD1 for D (6 bases). The CDR3 spans 16 residues. Germline loops: CDR1 MDHEN, CDR2 SYDVKM. The germline V and J ends were trimmed by 3 bases and 4 bases, with 15 bases remaining between them. The CDR3 DNA reads TGTGCCAGCAGTTTTTGGGGGCGCGTGAGCACCGGGGAGCTGTTTTTT. Translating it yields CASSFWGRVSTGELFF.

There are a few counts of this clonotype. This chain joins TRBV6-5 and TRBJ2-3, with 11 bases lining up with TRBD2. Germline assignment: CDR1 MNHEY and CDR2 SVGAGI. The CDR3 has 17 residues. The ends lost 5 bases at V and 4 bases at J; junction bases unmatched: 11. The CDR3 nucleotides are TGTGCCAGCAGTAACCTATTAGCGGGAGGGGTGGCAGATACGCAGTATTTT. Translation: CASSNLLAGGVADTQYF.

The table lists this clonotype with a few counts. This chain links TRBV12-5 with TRBJ2-3, with D perhaps TRBD1 or TRBD2 (6 bases each). Looked up from germline, CDR1 is LGHNT and CDR2 is FRNRAP. The length of the CDR3 is 13 residues. V lost 5 bases to trimming and J lost 6 bases, with 12 bases between them. CDR3 coding DNA: TGTGCTAGTGGTACCGAGGGGGGTGATACGCAGTATTTT. This translates into CASGTEGGDTQYF.

This chain joins TRBV15 and TRBJ1-1; 8 bases are a match to TRBD1. This CDR3 is built from 15 residues. The V gene end was trimmed by 1 base and the J gene end by 4 bases; junction bases not matched to a gene: 5. Germline V lookup: CDR1 LNHNV, CDR2 YYDKDF (reference sequence). This CDR3 reads CATSRALDRATEAFF. CDR3 in DNA: TGTGCCACCAGCAGAGCCCTGGACAGGGCCACTGAAGCTTTCTTT.

This clonotype was seen more than once but under ten times. The chain combines TRBV12-3 or TRBV12-4 with TRBJ1-1; TRBD1 agrees at 9 bases. The CDR3 contains 15 residues. Unmatched junction bases numbered 6, after V lost 1 base and J lost 6 bases. The CDR3 region has the DNA TGTGCCAGCAGTTTAGGAGGACAGGGGAAGGCTGAAGCTTTCTTT. Protein sequence: CASSLGGQGKAEAFF.

This clonotype was observed a handful of times. A junction end diverges from the germline sequence, so it may reflect a read error. V usage is TRBV20-1 and J usage is TRBJ2-5; 11 bases map to TRBD1. This CDR3 spans 13 amino acids. The germline CDR1 and CDR2 sequences are DFQATT and SNEGSKA (reference sequence). In DNA form, the CDR3 reads TGCAGTGCAAGGACAGGGGGCGCGGAGACCCACTACTTC. This encodes CSARTGGAETHYF.

This chain connects TRBV7-6 to TRBJ2-2, with 11 bases matching TRBD2. Trimming cost V 4 bases and J 0 bases; bases outside gene matches: 7. CDR3 length equals 18 residues. Germline V lookup: CDR1 SGHVS, CDR2 FNYEAQ. CDR3 residues: CASSSPRTSGPNTGELFF. For the CDR3, the DNA is TGTGCCAGCAGCTCGCCCCGGACTAGCGGGCCGAACACCGGGGAGCTGTTTTTT.

This sequence joins TRBV6-1 and TRBJ2-2; a weak D match, TRBD1 (6 bases). Per the germline V gene, CDR1 is MNHNS and CDR2 is SASEGT. Trimming took off 6 bases at V and 5 bases at J, with 19 bases between the two ends. The CDR3 runs 16 residues. Written as DNA, the CDR3 is TGTGCCAGCAGGACCCAGGGGATTAGTGGGACCGGGGAGCTGTTTTTT. Amino acids: CASRTQGISGTGELFF.

This clonotype has a handful of counts. CDR3 sequence: CASSISGQGSEQYF. The CDR3 DNA is TGTGCCAGTAGTATATCGGGACAGGGGAGCGAGCAGTACTTC. This chain joins TRBV19 and TRBJ2-7, with 10 bases matching TRBD1. Per germline, CDR1 LNHDA and CDR2 SQIVND (reference sequence). This CDR3 contains 14 residues. The J segment lost 6 bases and the V segment lost 2 bases, leaving 4 bases of the junction unmatched.

This chain joins TRBV5-1 and TRBJ2-5; D possibly corresponds to TRBD2 (5 bases). The CDR3 is 14 residues long. V lost 2 bases and J 5 bases, leaving 13 bases between the germline ends. Germline V gene data show CDR1 as SGHRS and CDR2 as YFSETQ. The CDR3 DNA is TGCGCCAGCAGCTTCTCTAGGACGGGGGAGACCCAGTACTTC. Protein sequence: CASSFSRTGETQYF.

The rearrangement uses TRBV28 and TRBJ2-1; 10 nucleotides align to TRBD1. V was pared by 5 bases and J by 1 base, with 5 bases of the junction left unmatched. Germline values: CDR1 MDHEN, CDR2 SYDVKM. This CDR3 region has 16 residues. The CDR3 sequence is CASSTPGQGSYNEQFF. The CDR3 nucleotides are TGTGCCAGCAGTACCCCGGGACAGGGGTCCTACAATGAGCAGTTCTTC.

In nucleotides, the CDR3 is TGCGCCAGCAGGCTCGAGTACCCCGGAAACATTCAGTACTTC. Amino acids: CASRLEYPGNIQYF. This chain links TRBV5-1 with TRBJ2-4; D ambiguous. The CDR3 covers 14 residues. Germline CDR1 SGHRS, CDR2 YFSETQ. Trimming pared 5 bases from V and 6 bases from J, leaving 15 bases between.